This TCR beta chain was captured by sequencing in a study of blood T cell repertoires in COVID-19. As handled by the study authors: Reference gene primer amplification gave estimated nucleated cell counts. Libraries were prepared by immunoSEQ multiplex PCR; TCRdb keeps only in-frame clonotypes and omits some of them. V, J and clone size were drawn from that table, and D and trimming were deduced from the DNA. The profile shows about 130,000 clones, around 89% of them singletons. The V and J ends lost 1 base and 10 bases, in that order; junction bases with no gene match: 10. This CDR3 spans 15 amino acids. Germline values: CDR1 LGHNA, CDR2 YNFKEQ.

Sequenced input: peripheral blood. The rearrangement joins TRBV4-2 to TRBJ2-1; 7 nucleotides match TRBD1. The clonotype comes from a man over 45 with active or convalescent COVID-19. CDR3 in amino acids: CASSQGRGSQGEQFF. Written as DNA, the CDR3 is TGTGCCAGCAGCCAAGGCAGGGGGTCCCAGGGGGAGCAGTTCTTC.